Below are 12 T cell receptor beta chains sequenced from a single sample in a study of blood T cells in healthy people across ages. A second PCR, run for about 7 to 11 cycles, used a sample-barcoded 5' primer plus a J-beta primer mix. One entry per CDR3 protein, called by TCRdb with MiXCR from the 5' RACE reads. Of about 1.8 million distinct CDR3 sequences listed, around half were seen once; the top ten hold 2.1%. Source material: blood. These receptors originate from a woman aged 40 to 50 in good health.

The CDR3: CASSPTRGTGLGGYTF. The DNA for the CDR3 is TGTGCCAGCAGCCCGACGAGGGGGACAGGGTTGGGAGGCTACACCTTC. The chain carries TRBV27 and TRBJ1-2; TRBD1 aligns across 9 bases. This CDR3 has 16 residues. Looked up from germline, CDR1 is MNHEY and CDR2 is SMNVEV (reference sequence). The J segment lost 8 bases and the V segment lost 6 bases, leaving 16 bases of the junction unmatched.

V gene TRBV18 combines with J gene TRBJ1-4; D might be TRBD1 (5 bases). The germline CDR1 and CDR2 sequences are KGHSH and LQKENI. This CDR3 is 14 amino acids long. Trimming stripped 3 bases from V and 8 bases from J, with 13 bases between. The CDR3, as DNA: TGTGCCAGCTCACCGGGGGTCAAACAAGAAAAACTGTTTTTT. Protein sequence: CASSPGVKQEKLFF.

The chain couples TRBV28 to TRBJ2-7; D ambiguous. This CDR3 spans 14 amino acids. Germline-derived CDR1 and CDR2 are MDHEN and SYDVKM. V was clipped by 4 bases and J by 5 bases, with 15 bases between them. The CDR3 region is CASSSPGWVNEQYF. Written as DNA, the CDR3 is TGTGCCAGCAGTTCCCCTGGCTGGGTGAACGAGCAGTACTTC. The full variable domain, completed using reference TRBV28 and TRBJ2-7, is DVKVTQSSRYLVKRTGEKVFLECVQDMDHENMFWYRQDPGLGLRLIYFSYDVKMKEKGDIPEGYSVSREKKERFSLILESASTNQTSMYLCASSSPGWVNEQYFGPGTRLTVT.

This clonotype was detected a few times. V is TRBV12-3 or TRBV12-4 and J is TRBJ2-1; TRBD2 agrees at 10 bases. The CDR3 covers 16 residues. The ends lost 6 bases at V and 7 bases at J; junction bases unmatched: 12. CDR3 loop: CASRGMTSGRRNEQFF. As DNA, the CDR3 is TGTGCCAGCAGGGGAATGACTAGCGGGCGGCGTAATGAGCAGTTCTTC.

This clonotype occurred once. The rearrangement joins TRBV4-2 to TRBJ2-2, with a possible D match to TRBD1 (6 bases). The CDR3 spans 15 residues. Germline loops: CDR1 LGHNA, CDR2 YNFKEQ. The ends were cut back, 0 bases at V and 7 bases at J, with 12 bases in the middle. The CDR3 sequence is CASSQETGSGGELFF. As DNA, the CDR3 is TGTGCCAGCAGCCAAGAAACAGGGTCGGGCGGGGAGCTGTTTTTT.

V gene TRBV28 combines with J gene TRBJ2-5, with 9 bases lining up with TRBD2. The last part of the DNA fits TRBJ2-7 better; the J call may be wrong. CDR1 is MDHEN and CDR2 is SYDVKM in the germline V gene. The CDR3 has 15 residues. The CDR3 reads CASSLQRGVLYEQYF. The CDR3 nucleotides read TGTGCCAGCAGTTTACAGCGGGGGGTATTATACGAGCAGTACTTC.

The chain couples TRBV20-1 to TRBJ2-3; D may be TRBD2 (5 bases). Per the germline V gene, CDR1 is DFQATT and CDR2 is SNEGSKA (reference sequence). V was cut by 3 bases and J by 1 base, with 14 bases left in between. The CDR3 is made up of 15 amino acids. The CDR3 sequence: CSASVRDWGTDTQYF. CDR3 nucleotides: TGCAGTGCTAGCGTGAGGGATTGGGGCACAGATACGCAGTATTTT.

The chain has TRBV7-9 and TRBJ2-5, with D possibly being TRBD1 or TRBD2 (5 bases each). The CDR3 has 16 residues. From germline, CDR1 is SEHNR and CDR2 FQNEAQ (reference sequence). V lost 2 bases and J 1 base, leaving 14 bases between the germline ends. The CDR3 DNA reads TGTGCCAGCAGCTTACGAGGGGTTGATGGCCAAGAGACCCAGTACTTC. This gives the protein CASSLRGVDGQETQYF.

This clonotype was seen a handful of times. The CDR3 loop is CASPLYRGGQVHEQYF. CDR3 nucleotides: TGTGCCAGTCCTCTATATCGGGGAGGTCAAGTCCACGAGCAGTACTTC. The chain recombines TRBV6-9 with TRBJ2-7; D possibly corresponds to TRBD2 (6 bases). The CDR3 is 16 amino acids. Germline lookup yields CDR1 MNHGY and CDR2 SVAAGI. V lost 9 bases and J 5 bases, leaving 26 bases between the germline ends.

The gene calls are TRBV29-1 and TRBJ2-4, with D possibly being TRBD1 (5 bases). The CDR3 extends over 12 amino acids. Trimming left V 7 bases short and J 6 bases short, with 13 bases between. Germline V CDR1 and CDR2: SQVTM, ANQGSEA. CDR3 in amino acids: CSAGAERNIQYF. The CDR3 DNA is TGCAGCGCTGGGGCCGAGAGAAACATTCAGTACTTC.

V gene TRBV27 combines with J gene TRBJ2-3; D is ambiguous. The V gene lost 8 bases and the J gene lost 2 bases, with 8 bases spanning the gap. The CDR3 length is 12 residues. Germline V gives CDR1 MNHEY, CDR2 SMNVEV (reference sequence). CDR3 sequence reads: CASGVSTDTQYF. The CDR3 DNA reads as TGTGCCAGCGGGGTATCCACAGATACGCAGTATTTT.

This clonotype was picked up one time. The chain couples TRBV4-2 to TRBJ2-5; 8 nucleotides agree with TRBD2. The CDR3 covers 20 residues. CDR1 is LGHNA, CDR2 YNFKEQ, per germline. The V gene end was trimmed by 6 bases and the J gene end by 11 bases; junction bases not matched to a gene: 32. CDR3 in DNA: TGTGCCAGCAGGTCCCTTTCGGGGAGCCCGGGAACGGGGGGGCGAAATGAGCAGTACTTC. Protein sequence: CASRSLSGSPGTGGRNEQYF.